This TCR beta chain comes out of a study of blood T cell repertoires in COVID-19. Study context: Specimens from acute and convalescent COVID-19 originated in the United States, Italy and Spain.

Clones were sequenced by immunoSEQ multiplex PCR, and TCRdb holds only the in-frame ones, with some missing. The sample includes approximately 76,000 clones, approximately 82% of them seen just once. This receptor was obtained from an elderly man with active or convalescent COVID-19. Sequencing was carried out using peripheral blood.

This CDR3 reads CASSKEQAGVYNEQFF. Here the CDR3 DNA reads TGTGCCAGCAGCAAGGAGCAAGCGGGCGTATACAATGAGCAGTTCTTC. V and J are TRBV5-4 and TRBJ2-1; D perhaps matches TRBD2 (6 bases). Trimming shortened V by 4 bases and J by 4 bases, and 18 bases separated the two germline ends. The CDR3 is 16 amino acids. CDR1 and CDR2 from the germline V gene are SGHNT and YYREEE (reference sequence). Drawing the rest from reference TRBV5-4 and TRBJ2-1, the complete variable domain is ETGVTQSPTHLIKTRGQQVTLRCSSQSGHNTVSWYQQALGQGPQFIFQYYREEENGRGNFPPRFSGLQFPNYSSELNVNALELDDSALYLCASSKEQAGVYNEQFFGPGTRLTVL.